This T cell receptor (beta chain) was retrieved from a study of T-cell reconstitution after alpha-beta-depleted transplantation in children. On this clonotype itself: Its cognate antigen is unknown.

V dropped 3 bases and J dropped 5 bases, with 13 bases sitting between them. Germline CDR1 KGHSH, CDR2 LQKENI. The CDR3 consists of 14 residues. Whole-study findings and limits: At around two months after transplant, the alpha-beta T cells were reportedly derived from several hundred expanded clones that came from non-depleted graft cells. The authors attributed T-cell counts and diversity one year after transplant mostly to newly produced T cells. TCRbeta diversity was high at day 60 in some patients (a result of surviving recipient T cells and thymic progenitors).

For TCRbeta, the library was prepared with unique molecular identifiers. TCRdb used MiXCR to reprocess the PCR reads, holding one entry per CDR3 protein. Counted here are about a million distinct CDR3 sequences, 25% to 30% occurring once; the ten biggest clones make up 25% to 35%. The source is a boy younger than two who had a stem cell transplant for SCID, so the T cells may come from the graft donor. Here the sequenced sample was PBMCs, mostly from graft donor cells, taken 360 days after TCRalphabeta/CD19-depleted stem cell transplant. The chain carries TRBV18 and TRBJ1-1; possible D gene TRBD1, 5 bases. The CDR3: CASSPVGGWTEAFF. CDR3 nucleotides: TGTGCCAGCTCACCCGTCGGGGGATGGACTGAAGCTTTCTTT.